This T cell receptor beta chain was identified in a study of cytomegalovirus exposure and HLA in healthy donors. Study-wide background: The same platform as the approximately 700 first-cohort repertoires was used for the 120 validation repertoires, a later analysis reported.

Findings of the study overall: The study recorded 160 or so TCR beta chains that were cytomegalovirus-associated. Published work reported that the classifier diagnosed cytomegalovirus status with high specificity and sensitivity.

This CDR3 contains 17 residues. The ends were cut back, 7 bases at V and 0 bases at J, with 21 bases in the middle. Per the germline V gene, CDR1 is MDHEN and CDR2 is SYDVKM. Repertoires were generated with immunoSEQ multiplex PCR, while TCRdb's copy carries only in-frame clones and drops some. The sample lists about 240,000 clones, about 90% occurring once. About this clone: The antigen is not known.

Specimen: PBMCs. This receptor was identified in a woman between 25 and 40 years old in good health and CMV-seropositive. This sequence joins TRBV28 and TRBJ1-2, with D uncertain. CDR3 sequence (DNA): TGTGCCAGCAAGCCCTCCCTATCCAAGAACGCTAACTATGGCTACACCTTC. Translated: CASKPSLSKNANYGYTF.